This note documents a single T cell receptor beta chain sequence. This specimen belongs to a study of shared clonotypes between healthy human individuals. The CDR3 contains 14 residues. Trimming cost V 3 bases and J 6 bases, with 12 bases left between them. Germline CDR1 and CDR2: SGDLS and YYNGEE. TCRdb's copy holds only in-frame clones and misses some; the assay was immunoSEQ multiplex PCR. The top ten hold over 0.1% of the sample, which has around 560,000 clones, roughly 96% seen once. CD45RO-negative cells were positively selected for CCR7, leaving out terminally differentiated effector memory CD45RA+ cells.

The sample comprised naive CD8+ T cells sorted from blood. This chain joins TRBV9 and TRBJ2-2; no definite D call. This clonotype was sampled from a woman in her twenties or thirties in good health. In DNA, the CDR3 is TGTGCCAGCAGCGACCCCCTGAGGCCCGGGGAGCTGTTTTTT. This codes for CASSDPLRPGELFF.